Listed here is a single T cell receptor (beta chain). TCRdb's copy holds only in-frame clones and misses some; the assay was immunoSEQ multiplex PCR. The data contain about 140,000 clones, roughly 80% of them singletons. This entry comes from a study of blood T cell repertoires in COVID-19. V was clipped by 0 bases and J by 9 bases; unmatched bases: 10. CDR1 is SGHNT and CDR2 is YENEEA in the germline V gene. This CDR3 has 16 residues. What was sequenced was peripheral blood. The V gene is TRBV11-3, the J gene TRBJ2-2; TRBD1 agrees at 7 bases. This TCR was sampled from a woman aged 50 to 65 with active or convalescent COVID-19. DNA for the CDR3: TGTGCCAGCAGCTTAGATCAAGGGGGCCGCTTAAGGGAGCTGTTTTTT. Its protein product is CASSLDQGGRLRELFF.